This TCR beta chain was sequenced in a study of beta chain features in type 1 diabetes. Study-level points and caveats: Shorter TCRB CDR3s, moderately but significantly so, were found in Type 1 diabetes patients in all four CD4+ subsets. A closer apparent resemblance between naive, central memory and Treg TCRB repertoires was seen in patients than in healthy donors.

The V gene end was trimmed by 5 bases and the J gene end by 9 bases; junction bases not matched to a gene: 6. The CDR3 extends over 13 amino acids. Per germline, CDR1 SSHAT and CDR2 FNYEAQ (reference sequence). Every bit of the isolated RNA underwent reverse transcription, so sequencing read expressed TCRB transcripts. Mean read depth for naive, central memory and regulatory T cell samples was approximately 3.57 million reads. TCRdb keeps only in-frame clones here, not all; method: immunoSEQ multiplex PCR. The sample includes roughly 400,000 clones, 9.6% of them seen just once. In the case of this clone: Its antigen remains unidentified.

Sequencing input: central memory CD4+ T cells from blood. The chain links TRBV7-7 to TRBJ2-1, with TRBD1 matching 8 bases. The TCR originated in a man aged 30 to 45 with type 1 diabetes. The CDR3 here is CASSPQGAGEQFF. CDR3 in DNA: TGTGCCAGCAGCCCCCAGGGGGCTGGTGAGCAGTTCTTC.